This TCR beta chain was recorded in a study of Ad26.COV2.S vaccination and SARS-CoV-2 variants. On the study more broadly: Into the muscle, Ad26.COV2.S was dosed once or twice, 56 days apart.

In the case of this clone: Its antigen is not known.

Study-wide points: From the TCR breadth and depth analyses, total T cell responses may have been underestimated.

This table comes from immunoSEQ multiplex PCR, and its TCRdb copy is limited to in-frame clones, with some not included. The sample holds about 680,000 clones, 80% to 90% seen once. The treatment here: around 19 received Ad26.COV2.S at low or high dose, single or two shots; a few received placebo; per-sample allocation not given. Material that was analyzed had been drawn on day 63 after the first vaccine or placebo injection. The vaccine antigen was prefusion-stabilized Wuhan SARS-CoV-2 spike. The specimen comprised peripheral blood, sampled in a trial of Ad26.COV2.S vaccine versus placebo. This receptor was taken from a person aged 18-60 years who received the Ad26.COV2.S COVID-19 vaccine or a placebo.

In DNA, the CDR3 is TGTGCCAGCAGTTCCCCCGGGACAGGGGTTTCACCCCTCCACTTT. It codes for CASSSPGTGVSPLHF. This chain uses TRBV27 with TRBJ1-6; 10 nucleotides align to TRBD1. Germline CDR1 MNHEY, CDR2 SMNVEV (reference sequence). The CDR3 extends over 15 amino acids. Trimming cost V 4 bases and J 9 bases; bases outside gene matches: 6.